Following are 30 T cell receptor beta chains from one sample sequenced in a study of blood T cell repertoires in COVID-19. Only in-frame clones appear in the TCRdb table, and some are missing; sequencing was by immunoSEQ multiplex PCR. The sample holds some 180,000 clones, around 87% seen once. Specimen: peripheral blood. The receptors originated from a woman at least 80 years old with COVID-19, enrolled during active disease.

The chain employs TRBV7-2 and TRBJ2-7; tentative D call: TRBD2 (6 bases). V was clipped by 1 base and J by 4 bases, with 14 bases between them. Germline CDR1 is SGHTA and CDR2 is FQGNSA. The CDR3 sequence is 15 residues long. The CDR3 sequence: CASSLDGTPRYEQYF. The CDR3 DNA reads as TGTGCCAGCAGCTTAGATGGGACTCCCCGGTACGAGCAGTACTTC.

The V call is TRBV6-5, the J call TRBJ1-6; TRBD1 agrees at 9 bases. V shed 8 bases, J shed 9 bases, and the junction held 11 bases outside the gene matches. The CDR3 extends over 15 amino acids. Germline values: CDR1 MNHEY, CDR2 SVGAGI. In nucleotides, the CDR3 is TGTGCCAGCTCTTCTACCGGGACAGGGACTTCACCCCTCCACTTT. It specifies CASSSTGTGTSPLHF.

This clone was found once. The chain is built from TRBV7-8 and TRBJ1-2, with D maybe TRBD1 (5 bases). The CDR3 is 18 amino acids. Between the trimmed V and J ends, which lost 4 bases and 0 bases, there was a span of 21 bases. Germline CDR1 reads SGHVS; CDR2 reads FQNEAQ. Here the CDR3 reads CASSSYPPRQSSNYGYTF. The CDR3 nucleotides are TGTGCCAGCAGCTCCTACCCACCCAGACAGTCCTCTAACTATGGCTACACCTTC.

The chain is built from TRBV5-6 and TRBJ2-3; D gene unclear. This CDR3 is 12 amino acids long. Germline CDR1 reads SGHDT; CDR2 reads YYEEEE. V was shortened by 4 bases and J by 4 bases, with 7 bases between the two germline ends. The CDR3 nucleotides read TGTGCCAGCAGCCTCCCCCCAGATACGCAGTATTTT. Translating gives CASSLPPDTQYF.

The rearrangement joins TRBV28 to TRBJ2-2, with D possibly being TRBD1 (5 bases). This CDR3 contains 16 residues. Germline assignment: CDR1 MDHEN and CDR2 SYDVKM. V was cut by 6 bases and J by 3 bases, with 17 bases left in between. The CDR3 nucleotides read TGTGCCAGCAGCCTCTACCAGGGATGGGACACCGGGGAGCTGTTTTTT. It translates to CASSLYQGWDTGELFF.

The rearrangement links TRBV7-9 to TRBJ1-5; D may be TRBD1 (5 bases). The V end lost 1 base, the J end lost 5 bases, and 21 bases lay between the germline ends. CDR3 size: 18 residues. Per germline, CDR1 SEHNR and CDR2 FQNEAQ (reference sequence). CDR3 nucleotide sequence: TGTGCCAGCAGCTTAGTGAGGTCGCCCGTGGGGGAGGATCAGCCCCAGCATTTT. Its translation is CASSLVRSPVGEDQPQHF.

This sequence joins TRBV19 and TRBJ2-2; 10 positions agree with TRBD2. Germline V gene lookup returns CDR1 LNHDA and CDR2 SQIVND (reference sequence). With V trimmed by 1 base and J by 0 bases, 5 bases remained unmatched. The CDR3 is 18 amino acids. The CDR3: CASSIGPSGRPNTGELFF. DNA for the CDR3: TGTGCCAGTAGTATAGGCCCTAGCGGGAGACCGAACACCGGGGAGCTGTTTTTT.

The chain joins TRBV7-6 to TRBJ2-5, with TRBD1 matching over 10 bases. This CDR3 spans 15 amino acids. V was pared by 5 bases and J by 5 bases, with 8 bases of the junction left unmatched. Germline loops: CDR1 SGHVS, CDR2 FNYEAQ. In DNA form, the CDR3 reads TGTGCCAGCAGCCCGGGACAGGGGAATCACGAGACCCAGTACTTC. Protein: CASSPGQGNHETQYF.

The V call is TRBV19, the J call TRBJ1-5, with D unresolved. CDR1 and CDR2 from the germline V gene are LNHDA and SQIVND (reference sequence). The length of the CDR3 is 14 residues. V dropped 8 bases and J dropped 6 bases, with 17 bases sitting between them. DNA of the CDR3: TGTGCCAGTGAAGGGAGGCGCGGGTTTCAGCCCCAGCATTTT. This encodes CASEGRRGFQPQHF.

This clone was found many times. This rearrangement joins TRBV5-1 to TRBJ1-2; 8 bases map to TRBD1. J was trimmed by 6 bases and V by 1 base; bases with no gene match: 11. The CDR3 is 16 amino acids. Germline-derived CDR1 and CDR2 are SGHRS and YFSETQ. The CDR3 loop is CASSLNPQGAGDGYTF. DNA for the CDR3: TGCGCCAGCAGCTTGAATCCCCAGGGGGCAGGGGATGGCTACACCTTC.

On this clone: At the DNA level, this CDR3 is encoded by other sequences in the same sample as well. This chain links TRBV5-4 with TRBJ1-3; possible D gene TRBD1, 5 bases. Between the trimmed V and J ends, which lost 0 bases and 0 bases, there was a span of 10 bases. This CDR3 spans 16 amino acids. In germline, CDR1 is SGHNT, CDR2 YYREEE (reference sequence). CDR3 nucleotides: TGTGCCAGCAGCTTGGGGGGCCCTTCCTCTGGAAACACCATATATTTT. It translates to CASSLGGPSSGNTIYF.

The chain is built from TRBV6-5 and TRBJ1-4; 9 bases agree with TRBD1. The trim removed 2 bases at V and 8 bases at J, leaving 6 bases unmatched. Per the germline V gene, CDR1 is MNHEY and CDR2 is SVGAGI. The CDR3 contains 15 residues. DNA for the CDR3: TGTGCCAGCAGTTACGGGGGACAGGGTTCCGAAAAACTGTTTTTT. It encodes CASSYGGQGSEKLFF.

The chain carries TRBV6-5 and TRBJ1-6; 10 nucleotides line up with TRBD1. Germline CDR1 reads MNHEY; CDR2 reads SVGAGI. The CDR3 runs 14 residues. The V and J ends lost 7 bases and 9 bases, in that order; junction bases with no gene match: 6. The CDR3 DNA reads TGTGCCAGCAACACCGGGACAGGGGTTTCACCCCTCCACTTT. It yields the protein CASNTGTGVSPLHF.

The CDR3 region is CASSPRRTSGSFEQYF. CDR3 nucleotides: TGTGCCAGCAGCCCTCGCCGGACTAGCGGGAGTTTCGAGCAGTACTTC. V gene TRBV7-2 combines with J gene TRBJ2-7, with 13 bases that match TRBD2. Germline CDR1 reads SGHTA; CDR2 reads FQGNSA. CDR3 size: 16 residues. V gave up 5 bases and J gave up 6 bases; unmatched junction bases: 10.

The genes are TRBV28 and TRBJ1-4; tentative D call: TRBD1 (6 bases). Germline CDR1 MDHEN, CDR2 SYDVKM. CDR3 length equals 13 residues. Trimming took off 8 bases at V and 4 bases at J, with 11 bases between the two ends. DNA of the CDR3: TGTGCCAGCCGGGACAAGAGTAATGAAAAACTGTTTTTT. Translated: CASRDKSNEKLFF. Variable domain in full (rest from reference TRBV28 and TRBJ1-4): DVKVTQSSRYLVKRTGEKVFLECVQDMDHENMFWYRQDPGLGLRLIYFSYDVKMKEKGDIPEGYSVSREKKERFSLILESASTNQTSMYLCASRDKSNEKLFFGSGTQLSVL.

The chain joins TRBV18 to TRBJ1-2; the D gene is possibly TRBD1 (5 bases). The CDR3 totals 13 residues. Trimming removed 5 bases from V and 1 base from J, with 8 bases in between. The V gene's germline CDR1 is KGHSH and CDR2 LQKENI. This CDR3 is CASSEGLNYGYTF. The CDR3 coding sequence is TGTGCCAGCTCAGAGGGACTTAACTATGGCTACACCTTC.

The rearrangement joins TRBV9 to TRBJ2-3, with 7 bases identical to TRBD2. V was clipped by 5 bases and J by 3 bases; unmatched bases: 9. CDR3 size: 15 residues. Per germline, CDR1 SGDLS and CDR2 YYNGEE. CDR3 DNA sequence: TGTGCCAGCAGTACGGGAGGACCTGGTACAGATACGCAGTATTTT. Translation: CASSTGGPGTDTQYF.

The chain employs TRBV29-1 and TRBJ2-2, with 7 bases identical to TRBD2. From germline, CDR1 is SQVTM and CDR2 ANQGSEA. Losses at the gene ends were 6 bases for V and 5 bases for J; bases not matched to a gene: 9. The CDR3 loop spans 14 amino acids. The CDR3 spells CSVAVAGVTGELFF. The CDR3, as DNA: TGCAGCGTGGCCGTCGCGGGAGTTACCGGGGAGCTGTTTTTT.

This chain connects TRBV7-8 to TRBJ2-7, with D possibly being TRBD2 (5 bases). The germline V and J ends were trimmed by 1 base and 2 bases, with 15 bases remaining between them. Germline CDR1 is SGHVS and CDR2 is FQNEAQ. The CDR3 spans 16 residues. CDR3 in DNA: TGTGCCAGCAGCTTAGTGGGTGGGAGTATCGCCTACGAGCAGTACTTC. Translating it yields CASSLVGGSIAYEQYF.

This chain links TRBV24-1 with TRBJ2-3; 10 nucleotides align to TRBD1. Trimming removed 7 bases from V and 4 bases from J; junction bases left unmatched: 4. From germline, CDR1 is KGHDR and CDR2 SFDVKD. The CDR3 has 14 residues. The CDR3 DNA sequence: TGTGCCACCAGCGTAGGACAGGGGGCAGATACGCAGTATTTT. Its translation is CATSVGQGADTQYF.

This CDR3 is CATAIGGTGELFF. DNA for the CDR3: TGTGCCACGGCGATAGGGGGAACCGGGGAGCTGTTTTTT. The chain recombines TRBV15 with TRBJ2-2; D perhaps matches TRBD1 (6 bases). Germline assignment: CDR1 LNHNV and CDR2 YYDKDF (reference sequence). V was clipped by 9 bases and J by 5 bases, with 13 bases between them. The CDR3 totals 13 residues.

This chain uses TRBV9 with TRBJ1-1, with D possibly being TRBD1 (6 bases). V dropped 4 bases and J dropped 1 base, with 14 bases sitting between them. The CDR3 is 15 amino acids. CDR1 is SGDLS and CDR2 is YYNGEE in the germline V gene. The CDR3 protein is CASSQPGQTNTEAFF. DNA for the CDR3: TGTGCCAGCAGCCAACCTGGACAGACGAACACTGAAGCTTTCTTT.

This chain joins TRBV3-1 (or the pseudogene TRBV3-2) and TRBJ2-2; 11 nucleotides agree with TRBD2. V lost 3 bases, J lost 9 bases, and 3 bases stayed unmatched. The CDR3 contains 14 residues. Per the germline V gene, CDR1 is LGHDT and CDR2 is YNNKEL (reference sequence). For the CDR3, the DNA is TGTGCCAGCAGCCATAGCGGGAGGGCCCGGGAGCTGTTTTTT. The encoded protein is CASSHSGRARELFF.

The chain is built from TRBV27 and TRBJ2-7, with a tentative D call TRBD2 (6 bases). From germline, CDR1 is MNHEY and CDR2 SMNVEV (reference sequence). Trimming removed 5 bases from V and 0 bases from J, with 11 bases in between. This CDR3 comprises 14 residues. CDR3 DNA: TGTGCCAGCAGTAGGGGAGGAGGCTCCTACGAGCAGTACTTC. Protein product: CASSRGGGSYEQYF.

This clone was counted a single time. The rearrangement joins TRBV5-1 to TRBJ2-5, with 12 positions matching TRBD2. This CDR3 is 15 amino acids long. In germline, CDR1 is SGHRS, CDR2 YFSETQ. Trimming cost V 3 bases and J 5 bases; bases outside gene matches: 5. The CDR3 nucleotides read TGCGCCAGCAGCTCTGGACTAGCGGGAAGCGAGACCCAGTACTTC. It specifies CASSSGLAGSETQYF.

This clone is a singleton in its sample. In DNA form, the CDR3 reads TGTGCCAGCAGCTCACTAGCGGGAGGGTCCGAGCAGTACTTC. It yields the protein CASSSLAGGSEQYF. V is TRBV3-1 (or the pseudogene TRBV3-2) and J is TRBJ2-7, with 13 bases identical to TRBD2. This CDR3 is built from 14 residues. V shed 5 bases, J shed 6 bases, and the junction held 4 bases outside the gene matches. CDR1 is LGHDT, CDR2 YNNKEL, per germline (reference sequence).

The rearrangement uses TRBV12-3 or TRBV12-4 and TRBJ1-1, with a weak D call TRBD1 (5 bases). Trimming took off 6 bases at V and 0 bases at J, with 8 bases between the two ends. This CDR3 region has 13 residues. In nucleotides, the CDR3 is TGTGCCAGCAGCGGACACTTGAACACTGAAGCTTTCTTT. Protein product: CASSGHLNTEAFF.

This sequence joins TRBV5-1 and TRBJ1-1, with D possibly TRBD1 on 6 matching bases. With 0 bases removed from V and 3 bases from J, the gap between germline ends came to 12 bases. Per the germline V gene, CDR1 is SGHRS and CDR2 is YFSETQ. CDR3 size: 15 residues. This chain's CDR3 is CASSLVKGDHTEAFF. The CDR3 nucleotides read TGCGCCAGCAGCTTGGTGAAGGGGGACCACACTGAAGCTTTCTTT.

The chain has TRBV7-2 and TRBJ1-5, with TRBD1 identical over 8 bases. The germline gives CDR1 SGHTA, CDR2 FQGNSA. The CDR3 consists of 16 residues. V was clipped by 1 base and J by 5 bases; unmatched bases: 7. In nucleotides, the CDR3 is TGTGCCAGCAGCTTAGGGTGGACAGGGTCCTATCAGCCCCAGCATTTT. Residues: CASSLGWTGSYQPQHF.

The genes are TRBV27 and TRBJ2-1; D perhaps matches TRBD1 (6 bases). The CDR3 loop spans 12 amino acids. From germline, CDR1 is MNHEY and CDR2 SMNVEV (reference sequence). Trimming took off 5 bases at V and 9 bases at J, with 11 bases between the two ends. CDR3: CASSAPRGEQFF. Here the CDR3 DNA reads TGTGCCAGCAGTGCCCCCAGGGGTGAGCAGTTCTTC.